This record covers a single TCR beta chain. Produced via immunoSEQ multiplex PCR; TCRdb's table is partial and in-frame only. The table lists roughly 58,000 clones, approximately 87% of them singletons. The V end was cut by 0 bases, the J end by 0 bases, with 12 bases between. The CDR3 runs 17 residues. CDR1 is ENHRY, CDR2 SYGVKD, per germline. The data originate from a study of control samples from healthy donors and cancer patients. The chain uses TRBV10-3 and TRBJ2-1; D remains ambiguous. Sequencing was done on a sample of PBMCs. The clonotype comes from a woman aged 60 to 75 with lung cancer. The CDR3 DNA reads TGTGCCATCAGTGAGTCGCTGGAAGGAACCTCCTACAATGAGCAGTTCTTC. It translates to CAISESLEGTSYNEQFF.